This entry is about one T cell receptor beta chain. This sample was taken from a study of blood T cell repertoires in COVID-19. The CDR3 loop spans 14 amino acids. Germline V gives CDR1 SGHVS, CDR2 FQNEAQ. Deletions cut 1 base from V and 2 bases from J, with 8 bases between. TCRdb's table, derived via immunoSEQ multiplex PCR, lists solely in-frame clones and lacks some. The data show fewer than 350,000 clones, roughly 89% seen once. This TCR was recovered from a woman aged 55-70 years with COVID-19, enrolled during active disease. The V gene is TRBV7-8, the J gene TRBJ1-2, with D possibly matching TRBD1 (5 bases). Input material: peripheral blood. For the CDR3, the DNA is TGTGCCAGCAGCTTAGTCGCAGGGAACTATGGCTACACCTTC. Encoded protein: CASSLVAGNYGYTF.